The 15 T cell receptor beta chains below all came from one sample that was sequenced in a study of cytomegalovirus exposure and HLA in healthy donors. PCR primers comprised 60 Vbeta and 13 Jbeta primers. The method was immunoSEQ multiplex PCR; TCRdb's version includes in-frame clones alone and lacks a portion of them. The sample records about 120,000 clones, around 70% being singletons. Input material: PBMCs. The receptor set was obtained from a man aged 30 to 39 in good health and CMV-seropositive.

This sequence joins TRBV2 and TRBJ2-6, with no clear D. Germline CDR1 reads SNHLY; CDR2 reads FYNNEI. Trimming stripped 6 bases from V and 9 bases from J, with 12 bases between. This CDR3 region has 13 residues. CDR3 region: CASRLEGGNVLTF. The CDR3 DNA sequence: TGTGCCAGCAGACTCGAAGGCGGCAACGTCCTGACTTTC.

The J gene is TRBJ2-7, the V gene TRBV5-1; 9 bases are shared with TRBD1. CDR1 and CDR2 (germline): SGHRS, YFSETQ. Trimming cost V 2 bases and J 7 bases; bases outside gene matches: 16. The CDR3 is 17 amino acids. The CDR3: CASSLSGPGTGMGEQYF. Here the CDR3 DNA reads TGCGCCAGCAGCTTAAGTGGTCCGGGGACAGGGATGGGAGAGCAGTACTTC. The entire variable domain, with the rest obtained from reference TRBV5-1 and TRBJ2-7, is as follows: KAGVTQTPRYLIKTRGQQVTLSCSPISGHRSVSWYQQTPGQGLQFLFEYFSETQRNKGNFPGRFSGRQFSNSRSEMNVSTLELGDSALYLCASSLSGPGTGMGEQYFGPGTRLTVT.

V is TRBV14 and J is TRBJ2-3; no clear D. This CDR3 is built from 16 residues. The germline gives CDR1 SGHDN, CDR2 FVKESK. The V and J ends lost 0 bases and 5 bases respectively, with 15 bases between them. This CDR3 is CASSQDRGIRGDTQYF. Written as DNA, the CDR3 is TGTGCCAGCAGCCAAGATCGAGGAATTCGAGGAGATACGCAGTATTTT. The whole variable domain, filled in from reference TRBV14 and TRBJ2-3, reads EAGVTQFPSHSVIEKGQTVTLRCDPISGHDNLYWYRRVMGKEIKFLLHFVKESKQDESGMPNNRFLAERTGGTYSTLKVQPAELEDSGVYFCASSQDRGIRGDTQYFGPGTRLTVL.

The J gene is TRBJ1-2, the V gene TRBV28; D may be TRBD1 (5 bases). Germline V CDR1 and CDR2: MDHEN, SYDVKM. This CDR3 region has 14 residues. The germline V and J ends were trimmed by 5 bases and 7 bases, with 17 bases remaining between them. The CDR3 is CASSLTSRVFGYTF. The CDR3 DNA is TGTGCCAGCAGTCTTACCTCCAGGGTTTTTGGCTACACCTTC.

The V call is TRBV9, the J call TRBJ1-5; possible D gene TRBD1, 6 bases. Germline-derived CDR1 and CDR2 are SGDLS and YYNGEE. The V end was cut by 4 bases, the J end by 4 bases, with 18 bases between. The CDR3 extends over 16 amino acids. The CDR3 loop reads CASSPFPDSHNQPQHF. The CDR3 DNA sequence: TGTGCCAGCAGCCCATTCCCGGACAGCCATAATCAGCCCCAGCATTTT.

The rearrangement joins TRBV7-6 to TRBJ1-2, with 7 positions matching TRBD1. This CDR3 is 15 amino acids long. Germline trimming cut 4 bases from V and 5 bases from J; bases unmatched to any gene: 10. CDR1 and CDR2 from the germline V gene are SGHVS and FNYEAQ. This chain's CDR3 is CASSSGTAAYYGYTF. CDR3 nucleotides: TGTGCCAGCAGCTCAGGGACAGCGGCCTATTATGGCTACACCTTC.

The chain combines TRBV11-3 with TRBJ2-3; 9 positions agree with TRBD1. This CDR3 is 15 amino acids long. The germline CDR1 and CDR2 sequences are SGHNT and YENEEA. The J segment lost 2 bases and the V segment lost 3 bases, leaving 3 bases of the junction unmatched. The CDR3 region has the DNA TGTGCCAGCAGCTTGGGACAGGGAGACACAGATACGCAGTATTTT. Protein product: CASSLGQGDTDTQYF.

The chain is built from TRBV9 and TRBJ2-3, with a tentative D call TRBD2 (5 bases). V dropped 0 bases and J dropped 4 bases, with 15 bases sitting between them. CDR1 and CDR2 from the germline V gene are SGDLS and YYNGEE. The CDR3 has 16 residues. Here the CDR3 reads CASSVAPFLEADTQYF. In DNA, the CDR3 is TGTGCCAGCAGCGTAGCCCCCTTTTTGGAGGCAGATACGCAGTATTTT.

The V gene is TRBV19, the J gene TRBJ1-3; D uncertain. CDR1 and CDR2 (germline): LNHDA, SQIVND (reference sequence). The V gene lost 0 bases and the J gene lost 6 bases, with 6 bases spanning the gap. The CDR3 is 13 amino acids. The CDR3 loop is CASSIEAPNTIYF. CDR3 in DNA: TGTGCCAGTAGTATAGAGGCCCCAAACACCATATATTTT.

This clone was detected only once. CDR3 coding DNA: TGTGCCAGCAGTGAAAGAGTGGCGGGGGGTGATCTCTCCTACGAGCAGTACTTC. Amino acid sequence: CASSERVAGGDLSYEQYF. This chain joins TRBV2 and TRBJ2-7; the match to TRBD2 covers 8 bases. Germline CDR1 is SNHLY and CDR2 is FYNNEI. With 2 bases clipped from V and 0 bases from J, the junction kept 12 bases outside the gene matches. There are 18 residues in the CDR3.

The CDR3: CASSLEGDRWETQYF. The CDR3 DNA is TGCGCCAGCAGCTTGGAGGGGGATCGGTGGGAGACCCAGTACTTC. V gene TRBV5-1 combines with J gene TRBJ2-5; D might be TRBD1 (6 bases). The CDR3 consists of 15 residues. The germline gives CDR1 SGHRS, CDR2 YFSETQ. The V and J ends lost 0 bases and 5 bases respectively, with 14 bases between them.

The V call is TRBV4-3, the J call TRBJ2-2, with D perhaps matching TRBD1 (5 bases). Germline values: CDR1 LGHNA, CDR2 YSLEER. Trimming removed 0 bases from V and 4 bases from J, with 12 bases in between. The CDR3 has 16 amino acids. CDR3 loop: CASSQDITGITGELFF. In DNA form, the CDR3 reads TGCGCCAGCAGCCAAGATATAACAGGCATCACCGGGGAGCTGTTTTTT.

V usage is TRBV20-1 and J usage is TRBJ1-6, with D maybe TRBD1 (5 bases). The germline gives CDR1 DFQATT, CDR2 SNEGSKA (reference sequence). V was trimmed by 6 bases and J by 9 bases, leaving 9 bases between them. The CDR3 length is 11 residues. The CDR3 DNA sequence: TGCAGTGCCGGGGGAATTTCACCCCTCCACTTT. Its translation: CSAGGISPLHF.

The J gene is TRBJ2-7, the V gene TRBV5-5; unclear D gene. Trimming took off 0 bases at V and 0 bases at J, with 4 bases between the two ends. The CDR3 has 13 amino acids. Germline loops: CDR1 SGHKS, CDR2 YYEKEE (reference sequence). DNA for the CDR3: TGTGCCAGCAGCTTGGCCTTCTCCTACGAGCAGTACTTC. Encoded protein: CASSLAFSYEQYF. The complete variable domain, with remaining parts taken from reference TRBV5-5 and TRBJ2-7, reads DAGVTQSPTHLIKTRGQQVTLRCSPISGHKSVSWYQQVLGQGPQFIFQYYEKEERGRGNFPDRFSARQFPNYSSELNVNALLLGDSALYLCASSLAFSYEQYFGPGTRLTVT.

This clone was counted between two and nine times. One end of the junction is discordant with germline, which a read error may explain. The chain couples TRBV5-4 to TRBJ2-2, with D possibly TRBD2 on 5 matching bases. This CDR3 has 16 residues. Germline V gene lookup returns CDR1 SGHNT and CDR2 YYREEE (reference sequence). CDR3 residues: CASSQDQLGPGGELFF. CDR3 DNA sequence: TGCGCCAGCAGCCAAGATCAACTAGGACCGGGCGGGGAGCTGTTTTTT.